One sample yielded the 10 T cell receptor beta chains listed below, sequenced in a study of T cell responses to AZD1222 COVID-19 vaccine. The method was immunoSEQ multiplex PCR; TCRdb's version includes in-frame clones alone and lacks a portion of them. Of over 150,000 clones detected, around 93% appear once; the ten largest clones hold under 1.1%. The input for sequencing was peripheral blood, taken 28 days after the second dose of the MenACWY control vaccine. The receptors derive from an adult who received the MenACWY meningococcal vaccine as a control.

The J gene is TRBJ1-3, the V gene TRBV9, with 9 bases matching TRBD1. Germline assignment: CDR1 SGDLS and CDR2 YYNGEE. There are 15 residues in the CDR3. With V trimmed by 3 bases and J by 4 bases, 5 bases remained unmatched. CDR3 in amino acids: CASSAGQGLGNTIYF. The DNA of the CDR3 is TGTGCCAGCAGCGCGGGACAGGGTCTAGGAAACACCATATATTTT.

Note on this clone: The sample carries other DNA sequences with the same CDR3. This chain joins TRBV5-4 and TRBJ2-5; D is unclear. CDR1 and CDR2 (germline): SGHNT, YYREEE (reference sequence). Trimming took off 0 bases at V and 1 base at J, with 4 bases between the two ends. The CDR3 has 13 residues. As DNA, the CDR3 is TGTGCCAGCAGCTTGGTTGGCCAAGAGACCCAGTACTTC. Encoded protein: CASSLVGQETQYF.

The chain combines TRBV24-1 with TRBJ2-2; D perhaps matches TRBD2 (6 bases). This CDR3 comprises 16 residues. Trimming left V 7 bases short and J 0 bases short, with 14 bases between. Germline V lookup: CDR1 KGHDR, CDR2 SFDVKD. The chain's CDR3 is CATRQGGGANTGELFF. CDR3 nucleotides: TGTGCCACCAGGCAGGGAGGAGGTGCGAACACCGGGGAGCTGTTTTTT.

V usage is TRBV21-1 and J usage is TRBJ2-3; the D call in the table, TRBD1, was not verified against the DNA. TRBV21-1 is noted as a pseudogene. There are 17 residues in the CDR3. The CDR3 loop is CASSKDSWGLRGDTQYF. CDR3 in DNA: TGTGCCAGCAGCAAGGATTCTTGGGGGCTTAGAGGAGATACGCAGTATTTT.

This chain joins TRBV6-5 and TRBJ2-7; 9 bases line up with TRBD1. The CDR3 runs 16 residues. Germline CDR1 reads MNHEY; CDR2 reads SVGAGI. Germline trimming cut 0 bases from V and 2 bases from J; bases unmatched to any gene: 5. The CDR3 DNA is TGTGCCAGCAGTTACTCGGGAGGGGACAGGGCCTACGAGCAGTACTTC. As protein: CASSYSGGDRAYEQYF.

This chain connects TRBV30 to TRBJ1-1; 7 nucleotides line up with TRBD1. The CDR3 contains 12 residues. V lost 6 bases, J lost 5 bases, and 6 bases stayed unmatched. The germline V gene encodes CDR1 GTSNPN and CDR2 SVGIG (reference sequence). In DNA, the CDR3 is TGTGCCTGCAGTCAGGGGGGGACTGAAGCTTTCTTT. As protein: CACSQGGTEAFF.

The rearrangement uses TRBV12-3 or TRBV12-4 and TRBJ1-2; D uncertain. This CDR3 region has 13 residues. Trimming shortened V by 2 bases and J by 4 bases, and 8 bases separated the two germline ends. The CDR3 nucleotides read TGTGCCAGCAGTTTAAGGGAATCCTATGGCTACACCTTC. It encodes CASSLRESYGYTF.

V usage is TRBV27 and J usage is TRBJ2-7; 7 positions match TRBD1. CDR1 MNHEY and CDR2 SMNVEV come from the germline V gene (reference sequence). The V and J ends lost 2 bases and 3 bases, in that order; junction bases with no gene match: 4. This CDR3 has 14 residues. The CDR3: CASSLTGVVYEQYF. CDR3 sequence (DNA): TGTGCCAGCAGTTTAACAGGGGTGGTCTACGAGCAGTACTTC.

The chain carries TRBV7-6 and TRBJ1-2, with D hard to call. There are 14 residues in the CDR3. Deletions cut 3 bases from V and 3 bases from J, with 11 bases between. The germline CDR1 and CDR2 sequences are SGHVS and FNYEAQ. CDR3 bases: TGTGCCAGCAGCTTTGGGCCGTCGGACTATGGCTACACCTTC. Its protein is CASSFGPSDYGYTF.

V usage is TRBV3-1 (or the pseudogene TRBV3-2) and J usage is TRBJ1-6; D remains unclear. CDR1 is LGHDT and CDR2 is YNNKEL in the germline V gene (reference sequence). V lost 1 base and J 5 bases, leaving 6 bases between the germline ends. This CDR3 is 14 amino acids long. CDR3 nucleotide sequence: TGTGCCAGCAGCCAAGTAGGGAATAATTCACCCCTCCACTTT. This encodes CASSQVGNNSPLHF.